A selection of T cell receptor beta chains follows, all from one sample in a study of early T cells in non-severe SARS-CoV-2 infection. TCRdb recomputed calls from the 5' RACE reads with MiXCR, one row per CDR3 protein. Of tens of thousands of distinct CDR3 sequences in the sample, around 3.9% were seen once. The sequenced material came from whole blood. These receptors were obtained from an adult who was a healthcare worker with PCR-confirmed SARS-CoV-2 infection or an uninfected control (not recorded which). Both conserved end residues are part of each CDR3. A D gene is named only where the DNA matches it firmly. Size is omitted from some rows. Given values are once, few, many or a class for expanded clones.

d_gene	abundance	j_gene	v_gene	CDR3aa	CDR3nt
.	many	TRBJ1-3	TRBV20-1	CSAKQGKNTIYF	TGCAGTGCGAAGCAGGGAAAGAACACCATATATTTT
TRBD2	many	TRBJ2-1	TRBV7-8	CASSSGLAGGSYNEQFF	TGTGCCAGCAGCTCTGGACTAGCGGGAGGGTCCTACAATGAGCAGTTCTTC
TRBD1	.	TRBJ2-3	TRBV29-1	CSVDKTGSTDTQYF	TGCAGCGTTGATAAGACAGGGAGCACAGATACGCAGTATTTT
.	many	TRBJ1-4	TRBV20-1	CSARDRQLNEKLFF	TGCAGTGCTAGAGATAGGCAGCTTAATGAAAAACTGTTTTTT
TRBD1	.	TRBJ2-6	TRBV6-2/TRBV6-3	CASSRFRGSNSGANVLTF	TGTGCCAGCAGCAGGTTCAGGGGGAGCAACTCTGGGGCCAACGTCCTGACTTTC
.	few	TRBJ2-5	TRBV5-1	CASSKGTTETQYF	TGCGCCAGCAGCAAAGGGACAACAGAGACCCAGTACTTC
TRBD2	.	TRBJ2-1	TRBV20-1	CSAIQTSASYNEQFF	TGCAGTGCCATACAGACTAGCGCCTCCTACAATGAGCAGTTCTTC
TRBD1	many	TRBJ1-1	TRBV4-2	CASSNLQGAHTEAFF	TGTGCCAGCAGCAACTTACAGGGGGCTCACACTGAAGCTTTCTTT
TRBD1	.	TRBJ2-3	TRBV7-3	CASSYGTGLNTQYF	TGTGCCAGCAGCTACGGGACAGGGCTGAATACGCAGTATTTT
TRBD1	few	TRBJ2-7	TRBV7-9	CASSGQGQGYF	TGTGCCAGCAGCGGCCAGGGACAGGGGTACTTC
TRBD1	many	TRBJ1-6	TRBV4-3	CASSRGQVADSPLHF	TGCGCCAGCAGCCGTGGACAGGTCGCAGATTCACCCCTCCACTTT
.	many	TRBJ1-1	TRBV18	CASSRQGFNTEAFF	TGTGCCAGCTCACGTCAGGGTTTTAACACTGAAGCTTTCTTT
TRBD2	.	TRBJ2-3	TRBV20-1	CSARLAGVTDTQYF	TGCAGTGCACGACTAGCGGGAGTTACAGATACGCAGTATTTT
.	many	TRBJ2-6	TRBV29-1	CSVERASGANVLTF	TGCAGCGTTGAACGAGCCTCTGGGGCCAACGTCCTGACTTTC
TRBD2	many	TRBJ2-7	TRBV19	CASGTSGTSYEQYF	TGTGCCAGTGGGACTAGCGGGACTTCCTACGAGCAGTACTTC
.	many	TRBJ2-2	TRBV7-9	CASSFQPAGSTGELFF	TGTGCCAGCAGCTTTCAGCCGGCAGGGAGCACCGGGGAGCTGTTTTTT
TRBD2	many	TRBJ2-3	TRBV7-8	CASSLSWGLGTDTQYF	TGTGCCAGCAGCTTATCGTGGGGACTAGGCACAGATACGCAGTATTTT
.	many	TRBJ2-1	TRBV27	CASSFRLVYNEQFF	TGTGCCAGCAGTTTTCGGCTAGTCTATAATGAGCAGTTCTTC
.	many	TRBJ2-2	TRBV29-1	CSVEAEPNTGELFF	TGCAGCGTTGAAGCGGAGCCGAACACCGGGGAGCTGTTTTTT
.	medium-sized	TRBJ2-1	TRBV6-4	CASSDSAGSYNEQFF	TGTGCCAGCAGTGACTCAGCGGGCTCCTACAATGAGCAGTTCTTC
.	many	TRBJ1-5	TRBV20-1	CSARDRARSHQPQHF	TGCAGTGCTAGAGACAGGGCTCGTAGTCATCAGCCCCAGCATTTT
TRBD2	.	TRBJ2-3	TRBV9	CASSVRGRSTDTQYF	TGTGCCAGCAGCGTACGCGGGAGAAGCACAGATACGCAGTATTTT
.	.	TRBJ2-2	TRBV4-2	CASSQDLTAPGELFF	TGTGCCAGCAGCCAAGATCTAACAGCCCCCGGGGAGCTGTTTTTT
TRBD1	many	TRBJ2-1	TRBV4-1	CASSQEGGDEQFF	TGCGCCAGCAGCCAAGAAGGGGGCGATGAGCAGTTCTTC
TRBD2	.	TRBJ2-1	TRBV10-3	CAISALAGGRNEQFF	TGTGCCATCAGTGCCCTAGCGGGAGGGAGGAATGAGCAGTTCTTC
.	many	TRBJ2-5	TRBV5-1	CASSQGSTETQYF	TGCGCCAGCAGCCAGGGTAGTACGGAGACCCAGTACTTC
TRBD1	many	TRBJ2-7	TRBV28	CASSSGTGFVYEQYF	TGTGCCAGCAGTTCCGGGACAGGGTTCGTATACGAGCAGTACTTC
TRBD2	many	TRBJ2-1	TRBV6-2/TRBV6-3	CASSYSRASGSYSNEQFF	TGTGCCAGCAGTTACTCCCGGGCCAGCGGGAGTTATAGTAATGAGCAGTTCTTC
.	many	TRBJ2-5	TRBV4-3	CASSQGWGYGRETQYF	TGCGCCAGCAGCCAAGGTTGGGGGTACGGGCGTGAGACCCAGTACTTC
TRBD1	many	TRBJ1-6	TRBV28	CASSLGDRGNSPLHF	TGTGCCAGCAGTTTAGGGGACAGGGGTAATTCACCCCTCCACTTT
TRBD1	many	TRBJ2-3	TRBV11-2	CASSFRGTVKGTDTQYF	TGTGCCAGCAGCTTTAGAGGGACAGTGAAGGGCACAGATACGCAGTATTTT
.	.	TRBJ1-2	TRBV15	CATSRDSTDTNYGYTF	TGTGCCACCAGCAGAGATAGTACAGATACTAACTATGGCTACACCTTC
.	many	TRBJ2-1	TRBV12-3/TRBV12-4	CASRLGQPVTYNEQFF	TGTGCCAGCAGACTCGGACAGCCGGTTACCTACAATGAGCAGTTCTTC
.	few	TRBJ1-3	TRBV11-2	CASSFDNSGNTIYF	TGTGCCAGCAGCTTCGACAACTCTGGAAACACCATATATTTT
.	many	TRBJ2-1	TRBV29-1	CSVGPAQGTDNEQFF	TGCAGCGTTGGACCCGCGCAGGGTACGGACAATGAGCAGTTCTTC
.	few	TRBJ2-2	TRBV7-9	CASSLALGNTGELFF	TGTGCCAGCAGCTTAGCGCTGGGGAACACCGGGGAGCTGTTTTTT
.	few	TRBJ2-1	TRBV4-1	CASSQDNLGAGKNEQFF	TGCGCCAGCAGCCAAGATAATCTCGGGGCAGGGAAGAATGAGCAGTTCTTC
.	many	TRBJ2-4	TRBV5-4	CASSAGNSGAKNIQYF	TGTGCCAGCAGCGCGGGAAATAGCGGCGCCAAAAACATTCAGTACTTC
.	many	TRBJ2-1	TRBV20-1	CSARNRDYNEQFF	TGCAGTGCTAGAAACCGGGATTACAATGAGCAGTTCTTC
.	.	TRBJ2-3	TRBV6-1	CASSELRGATQYF	TGTGCCAGCAGTGAACTGCGTGGGGCCACGCAGTATTTT
.	many	TRBJ1-2	TRBV4-2	CASSQGVDYGYTF	TGTGCCAGCAGCCAAGGGGTTGACTATGGCTACACCTTC
TRBD2	.	TRBJ2-3	TRBV20-1	CSARSSSGSTDTQYF	TGCAGTGCTAGGTCGTCTAGCGGAAGCACAGATACGCAGTATTTT
.	few	TRBJ2-7	TRBV28	CASSPGPRQYF	TGTGCCAGCAGTCCGGGACCGAGGCAGTACTTC
.	few	TRBJ2-5	TRBV12-3/TRBV12-4	CASSYRETQYF	TGTGCCAGCAGTTATCGAGAGACCCAGTACTTC
.	.	TRBJ1-6	TRBV11-3	CASSGGGHNSPLHF	TGTGCCAGCAGCGGAGGGGGGCATAATTCACCCCTCCACTTT
.	many	TRBJ1-2	TRBV6-5	CASSYSPRRTGYTF	TGTGCCAGCAGTTACTCGCCCCGCAGAACAGGCTACACCTTC
.	few	TRBJ2-3	TRBV10-3	CAISDVGRLTDTQYF	TGTGCCATCAGTGACGTCGGCAGACTAACAGATACGCAGTATTTT
TRBD2	many	TRBJ2-2	TRBV5-1	CASSGASGSRTGELFF	TGCGCCAGCAGCGGGGCGAGCGGGAGTCGAACCGGGGAGCTGTTTTTT
.	.	TRBJ1-2	TRBV29-1	CSAAGRYDGYTF	TGCAGCGCGGCGGGACGGTACGATGGCTACACCTTC
.	few	TRBJ2-2	TRBV5-5	CASSLEISDGLGVGELFF	TGTGCCAGCAGCTTGGAGATCAGTGACGGATTGGGTGTCGGGGAGCTGTTTTTT
TRBD1	many	TRBJ1-5	TRBV12-3/TRBV12-4	CASSETGVQPQHF	TGTGCCAGCAGCGAGACAGGGGTCCAGCCCCAGCATTTT
TRBD2	few	TRBJ2-2	TRBV7-9	CASSRTSGSETGELFF	TGTGCCAGCAGCCGGACTAGCGGGAGTGAGACCGGGGAGCTGTTTTTT
.	few	TRBJ2-5	TRBV21-1	CASSKWTGGASRFRETQYF	TGTGCCAGCAGCAAGTGGACAGGGGGCGCGTCCAGGTTCCGAGAGACCCAGTACTTC
.	many	TRBJ2-5	TRBV20-1	CSARGQEQRETQYF	TGCAGTGCTAGAGGACAGGAACAGAGGGAGACCCAGTACTTC
.	many	TRBJ2-3	TRBV7-8	CASSLARQRVDTQYF	TGTGCCAGCAGCTTAGCGAGGCAGAGGGTAGATACGCAGTATTTT
TRBD2	many	TRBJ2-7	TRBV5-1	CASSSGLAYEQYF	TGCGCCAGCAGCTCGGGACTAGCCTACGAGCAGTACTTC
.	many	TRBJ2-5	TRBV20-1	CSARPAGVKTQYF	TGCAGTGCTAGACCGGCAGGCGTGAAGACCCAGTACTTC
.	many	TRBJ2-2	TRBV14	CASSQLLNTGELFF	TGTGCCAGCAGCCAATTACTAAACACCGGGGAGCTGTTTTTT
.	many	TRBJ2-7	TRBV20-1	CSARDGARRDYEQYF	TGCAGTGCTAGAGATGGTGCACGAAGGGATTACGAGCAGTACTTC
.	many	TRBJ2-3	TRBV19	CASSDRPTDTQYF	TGTGCCAGTAGTGATAGGCCCACAGATACGCAGTATTTT